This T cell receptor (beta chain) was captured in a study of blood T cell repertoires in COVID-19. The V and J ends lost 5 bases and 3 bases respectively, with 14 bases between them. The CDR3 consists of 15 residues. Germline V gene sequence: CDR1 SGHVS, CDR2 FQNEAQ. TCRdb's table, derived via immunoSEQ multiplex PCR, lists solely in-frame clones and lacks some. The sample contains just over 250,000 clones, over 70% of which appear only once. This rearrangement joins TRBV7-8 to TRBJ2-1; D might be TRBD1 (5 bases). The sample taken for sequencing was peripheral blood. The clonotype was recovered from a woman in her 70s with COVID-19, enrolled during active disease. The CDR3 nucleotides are TGTGCCAGCAGCCTCGGTCAGGGAATCTACAATGAGCAGTTCTTC. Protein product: CASSLGQGIYNEQFF.